This T cell receptor (beta chain) was identified during a study of blood T cell repertoires in COVID-19. In the study overall: COVID-19 samples collected from the United States, Italy and Spain covered acute and convalescent phases. T cells, B-cell-depleted T cells, or PBMCs provided the cDNA or gDNA that served as material.

CDR3 length equals 15 residues. From germline, CDR1 is MRHNA and CDR2 SNTAGT. V dropped 9 bases and J dropped 2; count of bases not matched to a gene: 7. The authors' processing: Reference gene primer amplification in the assay estimated nucleated cell counts. Profiling relied on immunoSEQ multiplex PCR, and the TCRdb table lists in-frame clones only, not all of them. That table gives V, J and clone size, and the DNA gave D and trimming. This repertoire shows about 120,000 clones, about 80% found once; its top ten account for 3.8%. Input material: peripheral blood. J is TRBJ2-1 and V is TRBV6-4; 10 bases are a match to TRBD2. This TCR came from a woman aged 45 to 65 with acute or convalescent COVID-19. Here the CDR3 reads CASTGLARTYNEQFF. CDR3 coding DNA: TGTGCCAGTACGGGACTAGCGAGGACCTACAATGAGCAGTTCTTC.